The 10 T cell receptor beta chains below were found in one sample sequenced in a study of T cell changes during pregnancy in multiple sclerosis. Here immunoSEQ multiplex PCR was the method, and the copy in TCRdb shows in-frame clones only, minus some. This sample has about 27,000 clones, with approximately 91% found just once. The sample was CD8+ T cells from peripheral blood mononuclear cells, taken in the second trimester of pregnancy. The receptors here all came from a female donor with multiple sclerosis, enrolled in a pregnancy study.

V is TRBV5-8 and J is TRBJ2-7; 7 nucleotides line up with TRBD1. In germline, CDR1 is SGHTS, CDR2 YDEGEE. The CDR3 is 14 amino acids. The ends lost 4 bases at V and 0 bases at J; junction bases unmatched: 4. The CDR3 nucleotides are TGTGCCAGCAGCCCCGACAGGGTCTCCTACGAGCAGTACTTC. This translates into CASSPDRVSYEQYF. Full variable domain (missing parts from reference TRBV5-8 and TRBJ2-7): EAGVTQSPTHLIKTRGQQATLRCSPISGHTSVYWYQQALGLGLQFLLWYDEGEERNRGNFPPRFSGRQFPNYSSELNVNALELEDSALYLCASSPDRVSYEQYFGPGTRLTVT.

V gene TRBV7-9 combines with J gene TRBJ2-2; 7 nucleotides agree with TRBD1. The CDR3 length is 14 residues. CDR1 is SEHNR and CDR2 is FQNEAQ in the germline V gene (reference sequence). CDR3: CANRRGKNTGELFF. CDR3 DNA sequence: TGTGCGAACCGCAGGGGGAAGAACACCGGGGAGCTGTTTTTT. The full variable domain, completed using reference TRBV7-9 and TRBJ2-2, is DTGVSQNPRHKITKRGQNVTFRCDPISEHNRLYWYRQTLGQGPEFLTYFQNEAQLEKSRLLSDRFSAERPKGSFSTLEIQRTEQGDSAMYLCANRRGKNTGELFFGEGSRLTVL.

The rearrangement links TRBV2 to TRBJ2-6, with 8 bases that match TRBD1. Germline trimming cut 6 bases from V and 0 bases from J; bases unmatched to any gene: 16. This CDR3 contains 20 residues. Germline V gene data show CDR1 as SNHLY and CDR2 as FYNNEI. The CDR3 nucleotides are TGTGCCAGCAGCCAGGACAGGGATTTTTTCGTAAGCTCTGGGGCCAACGTCCTGACTTTC. Translating gives CASSQDRDFFVSSGANVLTF.

The J gene is TRBJ1-2, the V gene TRBV29-1; 8 bases agree with TRBD1. There are 13 residues in the CDR3. Germline-derived CDR1 and CDR2 are SQVTM and ANQGSEA. Losses at the gene ends were 4 bases for V and 5 bases for J; bases not matched to a gene: 6. CDR3: CSVAPGGAYGYTF. The DNA for the CDR3 is TGCAGCGTTGCCCCAGGGGGCGCGTATGGCTACACCTTC.

The gene calls are TRBV4-1 and TRBJ2-1; weak D call: TRBD1 (6 bases). Germline CDR1 MGHRA, CDR2 YSYEKL. This CDR3 has 15 residues. V was clipped by 4 bases and J by 2 bases, with 12 bases between them. CDR3 amino acids: CASSPDEGAYNEQFF. CDR3 bases: TGCGCCAGCAGCCCGGACGAGGGGGCCTACAATGAGCAGTTCTTC.

The rearrangement uses TRBV4-3 and TRBJ2-7; 7 nucleotides match TRBD2. The germline V gene encodes CDR1 LGHNA and CDR2 YSLEER. V lost 4 bases, J lost 0 bases, and 3 bases stayed unmatched. This CDR3 has 14 residues. CDR3 coding DNA: TGCGCCAGCAGCCGGACTAGTAACTCCTACGAGCAGTACTTC. Protein sequence: CASSRTSNSYEQYF.

This chain uses TRBV11-1 with TRBJ1-1; TRBD1 matches at 11 bases. V lost 5 bases to trimming and J lost 6 bases; unmatched junction nucleotides: 8. The germline V gene encodes CDR1 SGHAT and CDR2 FQDESV (reference sequence). This CDR3 is built from 15 residues. The DNA for the CDR3 is TGTGCCAGCAGCCCCCGACCGGGACAGGGGGCTGAAGCTTTCTTT. Translated, it gives CASSPRPGQGAEAFF.

CDR3 sequence reads: CAWRVPGIGEAFF. CDR3 bases: TGTGCCTGGAGGGTCCCAGGGATCGGAGAAGCTTTCTTT. V is TRBV30 and J is TRBJ1-1; D might be TRBD1 (5 bases). Per germline, CDR1 GTSNPN and CDR2 SVGIG (reference sequence). The V end lost 3 bases, the J end lost 8 bases, and 16 bases lay between the germline ends. This CDR3 is built from 13 residues.

CDR3 DNA sequence: TGTGCCAGCAGCGTATACGGCGGGGACTACGAGCAGTACTTC. Its protein is CASSVYGGDYEQYF. J is TRBJ2-7 and V is TRBV9, with D maybe TRBD2 (6 bases). Trimming cost V 1 base and J 3 bases, with 11 bases left between them. Germline loops: CDR1 SGDLS, CDR2 YYNGEE. The CDR3 sequence is 14 residues long.

The chain combines TRBV19 with TRBJ2-1; tentatively, D is TRBD1 (6 bases). The CDR3 totals 16 residues. CDR1 is LNHDA and CDR2 is SQIVND in the germline V gene (reference sequence). Trimming stripped 5 bases from V and 1 base from J, with 15 bases between. The CDR3 loop is CASSLSSGQSYNEQFF. The CDR3 nucleotides read TGTGCCAGTAGTCTATCGTCGGGACAATCCTACAATGAGCAGTTCTTC.